This passage covers 18 T cell receptor beta chains from one sample sequenced in a study of blood T cell repertoires in COVID-19 (TCRdb year 2020). Libraries were made using the immunoSEQ multiplex PCR assay. TCRdb provides this immuneACCESS table in a form limited to in-frame rearrangements. Some clones are lacking; in checked studies, under half of them reflect an unresolved V gene, and why the rest are absent is not known. A total of approximately 350,000 clones appear in this sample, 88% of them only once. More than 5.5% of the sample belongs to the ten largest clones. Source material: peripheral blood. These receptors all stem from a woman in her 70s with COVID-19, enrolled during active disease.

The chain is built from TRBV30 and TRBJ2-7, with D possibly matching TRBD2 (7 bases). The CDR3 is 13 residues long. The V end was cut by 8 bases, the J end by 7 bases, with 21 bases between. Germline V gene data show CDR1 as GTSNPN and CDR2 as SVGIG (reference sequence). In nucleotides, the CDR3 is TGTGCCCTCCGGGGGCAGGGAGGGGTGGAGCAGTACTTC. Amino acids: CALRGQGGVEQYF.

The chain recombines TRBV5-4 with TRBJ1-3; D not certain. Germline CDR1 and CDR2: SGHNT and YYREEE (reference sequence). This CDR3 contains 13 residues. V was shortened by 2 bases and J by 2 bases, with 5 bases between the two germline ends. CDR3 in amino acids: CASSFRAGNTIYF. The CDR3 DNA sequence: TGTGCCAGCAGCTTCCGGGCTGGAAACACCATATATTTT.

The V call is TRBV21-1, the J call TRBJ2-5; the table's D call, TRBD1, has no DNA check behind it. TRBV21-1 is classified as a pseudogene. The CDR3 contains 19 residues. The chain's CDR3 is CASSKRQGQKGTHQETQYF. DNA for the CDR3: TGTGCCAGCAGCAAAAGACAGGGTCAGAAAGGAACCCACCAAGAGACCCAGTACTTC.

This clone was counted once. This chain links TRBV5-6 with TRBJ2-3; D is possibly TRBD1 (5 bases). With 4 bases removed from V and 2 bases from J, the gap between germline ends came to 8 bases. Germline lookup yields CDR1 SGHDT and CDR2 YYEEEE. The CDR3 contains 13 residues. In DNA form, the CDR3 reads TGTGCCAGCAGCACAGGAGCCACAGATACGCAGTATTTT. Translated: CASSTGATDTQYF.

This clone was detected only once. J is TRBJ1-6 and V is TRBV7-2; 10 bases line up with TRBD1. This CDR3 is 15 amino acids long. Trimming took 1 base from V and 9 from J; bases not matched to a gene: 3. Germline V CDR1 and CDR2: SGHTA, FQGNSA. CDR3 residues: CASSLEGTGVSPLHF. The CDR3 DNA reads as TGTGCCAGCAGCTTAGAGGGGACAGGGGTTTCACCCCTCCACTTT.

The chain couples TRBV11-2 to TRBJ2-7, with unresolved D. V gave up 0 bases and J gave up 0 bases, with 9 bases separating them. The CDR3 is 15 residues long. The germline CDR1 and CDR2 sequences are SGHAT and FQNNGV. The CDR3 nucleotides read TGTGCCAGCAGCTTAGAAACAGCCTCCTCCTACGAGCAGTACTTC. Encoded protein: CASSLETASSYEQYF.

The chain uses TRBV9 and TRBJ2-1, with no clear D. Germline V gene sequence: CDR1 SGDLS, CDR2 YYNGEE. The germline V and J ends were trimmed by 0 bases and 12 bases, with 10 bases remaining between them. This CDR3 comprises 12 residues. The CDR3 here is CASSVADRSQFF. As DNA, the CDR3 is TGTGCCAGCAGCGTAGCTGATAGATCGCAGTTCTTC. Looking up the rest from reference TRBV9 and TRBJ2-1 gives the full variable domain: DSGVTQTPKHLITATGQRVTLRCSPRSGDLSVYWYQQSLDQGLQFLIQYYNGEERAKGNILERFSAQQFPDLHSELNLSSLELGDSALYFCASSVADRSQFFGPGTRLTVL.

With regard to this clone: Mismatch with germline at one junction end may stem from a read error. J is TRBJ1-2 and V is TRBV4-1; 8 nucleotides line up with TRBD1. This CDR3 contains 14 residues. CDR1 is MGHRA, CDR2 YSYEKL, per germline. The CDR3 sequence is CASTQPGTGYGYTF. Here the CDR3 DNA reads TGCGCCAGCACCCAACCCGGGACAGGCTATGGCTACACCTTC.

V gene TRBV5-4 combines with J gene TRBJ1-1; a possible D gene is TRBD1 (6 bases). The CDR3 has 16 amino acids. Trimming cost V 0 bases and J 4 bases, with 16 bases left between them. The germline CDR1 and CDR2 sequences are SGHNT and YYREEE (reference sequence). As DNA, the CDR3 is TGTGCCAGCAGCTTGGGGCCCGGGGGGGCTAGCACTGAAGCTTTCTTT. This translates into CASSLGPGGASTEAFF.

J is TRBJ2-1 and V is TRBV5-1, with TRBD2 matching 8 bases. CDR1 and CDR2 from the germline V gene are SGHRS and YFSETQ. The V gene end was trimmed by 4 bases and the J gene end by 1 base; junction bases not matched to a gene: 4. The CDR3 loop spans 15 amino acids. In DNA, the CDR3 is TGCGCCAGCAGCCCCAGCGGGAGATCCTACAATGAGCAGTTCTTC. Its protein product is CASSPSGRSYNEQFF.

V gene TRBV5-1 combines with J gene TRBJ2-3; a weak D match, TRBD2 (6 bases). The CDR3 is 15 amino acids. The germline V and J ends were trimmed by 6 bases and 0 bases, with 14 bases remaining between them. Per the germline V gene, CDR1 is SGHRS and CDR2 is YFSETQ. CDR3: CASNPSGLSTDTQYF. The CDR3 DNA reads as TGCGCCAGCAACCCGTCGGGACTTAGCACAGATACGCAGTATTTT. The variable domain in full, with the rest retrieved from reference TRBV5-1 and TRBJ2-3, is KAGVTQTPRYLIKTRGQQVTLSCSPISGHRSVSWYQQTPGQGLQFLFEYFSETQRNKGNFPGRFSGRQFSNSRSEMNVSTLELGDSALYLCASNPSGLSTDTQYFGPGTRLTVL.

V is TRBV19 and J is TRBJ1-5, with 9 nucleotides matching TRBD1. Trimming removed 9 bases from V and 7 bases from J; junction bases left unmatched: 7. The germline V gene has CDR1 LNHDA and CDR2 SQIVND (reference sequence). This CDR3 spans 13 amino acids. CDR3 nucleotide sequence: TGTGCCAGCGGGACAGGGTGGGGGCAGCCCCAGCATTTT. Encoded protein: CASGTGWGQPQHF.

The gene calls are TRBV7-2 and TRBJ2-7; D not certain. The CDR3 totals 13 residues. Germline lookup yields CDR1 SGHTA and CDR2 FQGNSA. The ends were cut back, 2 bases at V and 5 bases at J, with 10 bases in the middle. In DNA form, the CDR3 reads TGTGCCAGCAGCTTAACTTCCTCGGACGAGCAGTACTTC. Translated, it gives CASSLTSSDEQYF. The full variable domain, in which reference TRBV7-2 and TRBJ2-7 provide the parts outside the CDR3, is GAGVSQSPSNKVTEKGKDVELRCDPISGHTALYWYRQSLGQGLEFLIYFQGNSAPDKSGLPSDRFSAERTGGSVSTLTIQRTQQEDSAVYLCASSLTSSDEQYFGPGTRLTVT.

CDR3 protein: CASSAWPHSGANVLTF. The CDR3, as DNA: TGTGCCAGCAGTGCGTGGCCGCATTCTGGGGCCAACGTCCTGACTTTC. The chain is built from TRBV6-4 and TRBJ2-6; D remains unclear. This CDR3 spans 16 amino acids. Trimming shortened V by 4 bases and J by 1 base, and 11 bases separated the two germline ends. Germline lookup yields CDR1 MRHNA and CDR2 SNTAGT.

This clone was recorded once. The chain combines TRBV14 with TRBJ2-7; tentative D call: TRBD2 (6 bases). Germline V gene data show CDR1 as SGHDN and CDR2 as FVKESK. The CDR3 spans 14 residues. Trimming cost V 6 bases and J 6 bases, with 18 bases left between them. This CDR3 is CASSLRGNQAEQYF. The DNA of the CDR3 is TGTGCCAGCAGTCTTCGGGGGAATCAGGCCGAGCAGTACTTC.

This chain links TRBV2 with TRBJ1-2; D not resolved. Looked up from germline, CDR1 is SNHLY and CDR2 is FYNNEI. The CDR3 sequence is 13 residues long. The V and J ends lost 5 bases and 2 bases respectively, with 9 bases between them. In DNA, the CDR3 is TGTGCCAGCAGTTATGAGATCAACTATGGCTACACCTTC. Translation gives CASSYEINYGYTF.

For the CDR3, the DNA is TGTGCCAGCAGACAGGGAAGCTCCTACGAGCAGTACTTC. Amino acid sequence: CASRQGSSYEQYF. V usage is TRBV7-9 and J usage is TRBJ2-7; perhaps TRBD1 as D (6 bases). The CDR3 length is 13 residues. The germline gives CDR1 SEHNR, CDR2 FQNEAQ (reference sequence). V was trimmed by 6 bases and J by 0 bases, leaving 9 bases between them.

This chain joins TRBV7-6 and TRBJ1-2; D may be TRBD1 (5 bases). The germline V and J ends were trimmed by 1 base and 4 bases, with 19 bases remaining between them. Germline V gives CDR1 SGHVS, CDR2 FNYEAQ. The CDR3 extends over 17 amino acids. The DNA for the CDR3 is TGTGCCAGCAGCTTAGAACCGGGGGTGGGGCACAGCTATGGCTACACCTTC. It encodes CASSLEPGVGHSYGYTF.